The clone carrying this T cell receptor beta chain was seen a few times. Its specificity is not known. V was clipped by 0 bases and J by 0 bases, with 9 bases between them. CDR3 size: 16 residues. Per the germline V gene, CDR1 is MGHRA and CDR2 is YSYEKL. This sample was taken from a study of human T cells and chemical hapten exposure. On the study more broadly: Each patch test put 0.01% DPC on the upper back, and results were read at 6 days. Study-wide findings and caveats: No alteration of TCRs above 1 in 1000 frequency was seen with DPC sensitization. Higher patch test scores went with higher counts of PT1 expanded TCRs.

TCRdb called the RACE reads again in MiXCR, with one record for every CDR3 protein. The sample has 180,000 or so distinct CDR3 sequences, under 35% seen once. Time point defined: pre-sensitization, week 0. The treatment denotes: therapeutic diphenylcyclopropenone sensitization with weekly scalp DPC. Patients had alopecia, were aged 18 to 70, and were not pregnant. Material: whole blood, obtained in connection with sensitization to the hapten diphenylcyclopropenone (DPC). This TCR came from a woman aged 25-40 years with alopecia areata. Some clones in this sample may be carry-over from other donors' samples. This chain connects TRBV4-1 to TRBJ1-5, with D possibly matching TRBD1 (6 bases). In nucleotides, the CDR3 is TGCGCCAGCAGCCAAGATAGGGGGTATAGCAATCAGCCCCAGCATTTT. This encodes CASSQDRGYSNQPQHF.